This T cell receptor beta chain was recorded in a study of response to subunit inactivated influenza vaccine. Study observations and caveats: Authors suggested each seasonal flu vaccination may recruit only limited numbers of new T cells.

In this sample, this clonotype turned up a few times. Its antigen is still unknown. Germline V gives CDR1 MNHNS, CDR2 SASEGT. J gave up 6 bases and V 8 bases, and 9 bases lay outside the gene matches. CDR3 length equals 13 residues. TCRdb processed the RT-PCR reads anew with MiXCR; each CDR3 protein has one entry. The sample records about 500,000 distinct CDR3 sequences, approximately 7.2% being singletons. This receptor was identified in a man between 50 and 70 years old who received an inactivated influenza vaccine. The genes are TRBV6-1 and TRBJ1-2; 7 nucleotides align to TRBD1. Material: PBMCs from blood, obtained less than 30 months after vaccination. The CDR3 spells CASGFRGGNGYTF. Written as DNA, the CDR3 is TGTGCCAGCGGCTTCAGGGGGGGAAATGGCTACACCTTC.